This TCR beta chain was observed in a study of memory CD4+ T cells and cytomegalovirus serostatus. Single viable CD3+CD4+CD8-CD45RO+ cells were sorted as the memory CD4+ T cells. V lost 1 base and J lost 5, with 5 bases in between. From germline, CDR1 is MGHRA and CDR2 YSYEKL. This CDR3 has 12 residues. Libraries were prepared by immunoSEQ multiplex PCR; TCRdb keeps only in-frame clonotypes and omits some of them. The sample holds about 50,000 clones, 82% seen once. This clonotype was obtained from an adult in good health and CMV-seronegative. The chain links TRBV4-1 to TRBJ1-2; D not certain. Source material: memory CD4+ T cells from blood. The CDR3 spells CASSQVNYGYTF. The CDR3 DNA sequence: TGCGCCAGCAGCCAAGTTAATTATGGCTACACCTTC.